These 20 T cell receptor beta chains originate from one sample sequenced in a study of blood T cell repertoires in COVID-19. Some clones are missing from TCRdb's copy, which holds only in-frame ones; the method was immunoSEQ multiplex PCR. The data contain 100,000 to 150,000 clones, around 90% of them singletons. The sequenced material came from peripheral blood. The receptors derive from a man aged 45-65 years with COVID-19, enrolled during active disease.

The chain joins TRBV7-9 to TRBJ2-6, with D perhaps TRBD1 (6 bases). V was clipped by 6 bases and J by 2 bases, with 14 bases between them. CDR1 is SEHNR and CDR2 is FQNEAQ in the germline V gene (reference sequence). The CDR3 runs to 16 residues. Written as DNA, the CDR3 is TGTGCCAGCAGGCTCCAGGGGATCACTGGGGCCAACGTCCTGACTTTC. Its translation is CASRLQGITGANVLTF.

This CDR3 is CASSQAFPDTGELFF. CDR3 nucleotides: TGTGCCAGCAGCCAAGCGTTCCCGGACACCGGGGAGCTGTTTTTT. V and J are TRBV3-1 (or the pseudogene TRBV3-2) and TRBJ2-2, with D hard to call. Germline V gives CDR1 LGHDT, CDR2 YNNKEL (reference sequence). This CDR3 contains 15 residues. The V and J ends lost 1 base and 3 bases respectively, with 9 bases between them.

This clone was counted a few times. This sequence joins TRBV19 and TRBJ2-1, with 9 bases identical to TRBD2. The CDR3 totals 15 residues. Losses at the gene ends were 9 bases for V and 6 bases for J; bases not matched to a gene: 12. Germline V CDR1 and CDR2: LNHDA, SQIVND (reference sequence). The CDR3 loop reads CASDRPGLASNEQFF. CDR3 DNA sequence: TGTGCCAGCGATAGACCGGGACTAGCCTCCAATGAGCAGTTCTTC.

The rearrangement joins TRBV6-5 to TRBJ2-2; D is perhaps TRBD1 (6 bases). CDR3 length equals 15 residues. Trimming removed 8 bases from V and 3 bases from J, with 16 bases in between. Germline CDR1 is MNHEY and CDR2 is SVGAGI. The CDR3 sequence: CASQVERGYTGELFF. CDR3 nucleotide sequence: TGTGCCAGCCAAGTAGAAAGGGGGTACACCGGGGAGCTGTTTTTT.

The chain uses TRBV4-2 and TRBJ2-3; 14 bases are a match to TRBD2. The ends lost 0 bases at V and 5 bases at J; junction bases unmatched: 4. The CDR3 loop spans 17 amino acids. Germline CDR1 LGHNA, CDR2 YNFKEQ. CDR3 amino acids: CASSQEGTSGRGDTQYF. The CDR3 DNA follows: TGTGCCAGCAGCCAAGAAGGGACTAGCGGGAGAGGAGATACGCAGTATTTT.

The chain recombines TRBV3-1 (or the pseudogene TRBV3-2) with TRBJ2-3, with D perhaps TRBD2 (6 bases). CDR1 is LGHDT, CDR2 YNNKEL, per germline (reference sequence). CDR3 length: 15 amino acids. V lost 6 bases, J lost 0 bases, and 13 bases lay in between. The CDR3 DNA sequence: TGTGCCAGCAGAACCCGAGCGGGTAGCACAGATACGCAGTATTTT. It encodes CASRTRAGSTDTQYF.

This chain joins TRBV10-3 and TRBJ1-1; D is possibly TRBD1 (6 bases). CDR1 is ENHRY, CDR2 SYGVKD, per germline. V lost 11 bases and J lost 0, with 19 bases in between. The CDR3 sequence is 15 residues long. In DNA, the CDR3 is TGTGCCTCCAACGAGGGGGGGCTTATGAACACTGAAGCTTTCTTT. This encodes CASNEGGLMNTEAFF.

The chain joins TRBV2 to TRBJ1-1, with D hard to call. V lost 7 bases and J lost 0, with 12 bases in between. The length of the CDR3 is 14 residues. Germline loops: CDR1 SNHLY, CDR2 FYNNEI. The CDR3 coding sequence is TGTGCCAGCACCGGGTTAACCCTGAACACTGAAGCTTTCTTT. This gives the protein CASTGLTLNTEAFF.

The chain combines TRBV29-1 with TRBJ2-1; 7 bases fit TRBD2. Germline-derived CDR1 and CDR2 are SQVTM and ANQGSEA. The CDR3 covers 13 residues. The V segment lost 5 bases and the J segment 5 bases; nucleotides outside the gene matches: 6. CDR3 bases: TGCAGCGTTCTTGCGGGAGCCCACAATGAGCAGTTCTTC. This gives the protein CSVLAGAHNEQFF.

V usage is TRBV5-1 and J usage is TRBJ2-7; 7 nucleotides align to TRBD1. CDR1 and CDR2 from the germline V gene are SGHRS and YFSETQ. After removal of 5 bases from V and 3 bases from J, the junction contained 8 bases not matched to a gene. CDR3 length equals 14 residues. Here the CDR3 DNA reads TGCGCCAGCAGTCCTGGGGCAGGGGGCTACGAGCAGTACGTC. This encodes CASSPGAGGYEQYV.

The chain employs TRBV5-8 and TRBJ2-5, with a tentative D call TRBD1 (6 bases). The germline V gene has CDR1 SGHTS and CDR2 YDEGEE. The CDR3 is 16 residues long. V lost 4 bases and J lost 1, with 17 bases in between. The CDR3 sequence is CASSPGGQSFQETQYF. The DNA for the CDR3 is TGTGCCAGCAGCCCTGGAGGACAGAGTTTCCAAGAGACCCAGTACTTC.

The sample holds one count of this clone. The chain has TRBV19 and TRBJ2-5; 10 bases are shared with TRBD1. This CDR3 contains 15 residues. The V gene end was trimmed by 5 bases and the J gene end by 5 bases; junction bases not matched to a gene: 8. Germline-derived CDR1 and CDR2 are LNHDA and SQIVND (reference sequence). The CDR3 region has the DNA TGTGCCAGTAGTGACCGACAGGGGGCGAGGGAGACCCAGTACTTC. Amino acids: CASSDRQGARETQYF. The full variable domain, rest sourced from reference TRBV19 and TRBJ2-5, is DGGITQSPKYLFRKEGQNVTLSCEQNLNHDAMYWYRQDPGQGLRLIYYSQIVNDFQKGDIAEGYSVSREKKESFPLTVTSAQKNPTAFYLCASSDRQGARETQYFGPGTRLLVL.

The CDR3 is CASSQDSSGTSTDTQYF. The CDR3 DNA reads as TGTGCCAGCAGCCAAGACTCTTCCGGGACTAGCACAGATACGCAGTATTTT. This chain uses TRBV4-2 with TRBJ2-3; D perhaps matches TRBD2 (6 bases). The CDR3 runs to 17 residues. Trimming cost V 0 bases and J 0 bases, with 13 bases left between them. The germline gives CDR1 LGHNA, CDR2 YNFKEQ.

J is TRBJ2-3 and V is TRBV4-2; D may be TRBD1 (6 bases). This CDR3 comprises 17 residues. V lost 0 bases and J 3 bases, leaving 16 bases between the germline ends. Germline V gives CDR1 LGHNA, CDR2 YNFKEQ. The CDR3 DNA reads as TGTGCCAGCAGCCAAGATCGACTAAGGGGGTCGACAGATACGCAGTATTTT. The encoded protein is CASSQDRLRGSTDTQYF.

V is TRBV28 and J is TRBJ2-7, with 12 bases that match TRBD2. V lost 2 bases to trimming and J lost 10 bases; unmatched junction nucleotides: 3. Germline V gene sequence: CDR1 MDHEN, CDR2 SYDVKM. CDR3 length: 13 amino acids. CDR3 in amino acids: CASSLPSGRAQYF. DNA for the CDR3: TGTGCCAGCAGTTTACCTAGCGGGAGGGCCCAGTACTTC.

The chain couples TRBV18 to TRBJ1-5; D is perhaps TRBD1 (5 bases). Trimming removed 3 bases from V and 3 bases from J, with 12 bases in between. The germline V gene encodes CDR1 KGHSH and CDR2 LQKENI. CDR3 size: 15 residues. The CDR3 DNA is TGTGCCAGCTCACCGTCCGGAGGGGACAATCAGCCCCAGCATTTT. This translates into CASSPSGGDNQPQHF.

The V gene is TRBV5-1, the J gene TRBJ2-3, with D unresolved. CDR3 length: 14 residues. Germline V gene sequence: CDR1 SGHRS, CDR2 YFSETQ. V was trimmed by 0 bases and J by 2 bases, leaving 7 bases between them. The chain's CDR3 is CASSLDFNTDTQYF. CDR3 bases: TGCGCCAGCAGCTTGGACTTCAACACAGATACGCAGTATTTT.

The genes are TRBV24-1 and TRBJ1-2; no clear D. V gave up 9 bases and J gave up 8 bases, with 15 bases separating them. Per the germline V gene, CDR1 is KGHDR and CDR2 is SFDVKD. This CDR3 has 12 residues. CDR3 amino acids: CATASGYSGYTF. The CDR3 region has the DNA TGTGCCACCGCGTCGGGTTATTCAGGCTACACCTTC.

The DNA of the CDR3 is TGTGCCAGCAGGGCTAGCGGGAGCTCCTACAATGAGCAGTTCTTC. It codes for CASRASGSSYNEQFF. The J gene is TRBJ2-1, the V gene TRBV7-2; 10 positions agree with TRBD2. With 6 bases clipped from V and 0 bases from J, the junction kept 2 bases outside the gene matches. This CDR3 contains 15 residues. The germline V gene has CDR1 SGHTA and CDR2 FQGNSA.

CDR3 DNA sequence: TGTGCCTGGAGCGTCGCGGGGAACACTGAAGCTTTCTTT. Protein sequence: CAWSVAGNTEAFF. The chain uses TRBV30 and TRBJ1-1, with D unclear. V dropped 3 bases and J dropped 1 base, with 9 bases sitting between them. This CDR3 is built from 13 residues. Germline V lookup: CDR1 GTSNPN, CDR2 SVGIG (reference sequence).